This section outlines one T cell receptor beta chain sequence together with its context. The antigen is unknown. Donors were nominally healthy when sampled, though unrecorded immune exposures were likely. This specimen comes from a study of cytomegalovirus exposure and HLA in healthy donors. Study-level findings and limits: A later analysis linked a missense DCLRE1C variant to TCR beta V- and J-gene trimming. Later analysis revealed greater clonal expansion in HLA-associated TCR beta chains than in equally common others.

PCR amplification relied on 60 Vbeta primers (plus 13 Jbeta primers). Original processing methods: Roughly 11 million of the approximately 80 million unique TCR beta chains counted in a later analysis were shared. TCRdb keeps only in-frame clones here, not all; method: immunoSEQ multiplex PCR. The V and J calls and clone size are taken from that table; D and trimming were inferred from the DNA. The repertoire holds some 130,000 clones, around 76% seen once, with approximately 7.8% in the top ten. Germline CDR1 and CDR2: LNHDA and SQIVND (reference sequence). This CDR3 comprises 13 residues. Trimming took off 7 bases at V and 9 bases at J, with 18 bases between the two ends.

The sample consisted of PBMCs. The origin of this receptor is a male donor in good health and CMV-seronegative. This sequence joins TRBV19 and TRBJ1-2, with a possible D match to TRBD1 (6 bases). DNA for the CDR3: TGTGCCAGTATCTTGGATGGGGGCGACAGCTACACCTTC. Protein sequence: CASILDGGDSYTF. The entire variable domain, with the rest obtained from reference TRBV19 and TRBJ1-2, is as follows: DGGITQSPKYLFRKEGQNVTLSCEQNLNHDAMYWYRQDPGQGLRLIYYSQIVNDFQKGDIAEGYSVSREKKESFPLTVTSAQKNPTAFYLCASILDGGDSYTFGSGTRLTVV.